Below are 29 T cell receptor beta chains sequenced from a single sample in a study of vaccination and CD4 T cells after COVID-19. These receptors have no identified antigens. As for time point: late sampling 161 to 241 days after vaccination in a few convalescent patients. Treatment reported: 10-day PBMC culture with coronavirus spike peptide pools or control peptides (ViraFEST assay). Researchers used the Oncomine TCR Beta short-read assay to sequence DNA from cultured CD4+ T cells. TCRdb fed the PCR reads into MiXCR, producing one record per CDR3 protein. The table shows fewer than 30,000 distinct CDR3 sequences, with around 42% occurring only once. Sequenced here: CD4+ T cells from blood, cultured in vitro, sampled about 7 months after SARS-CoV-2 vaccination. Source of these receptors: a human donor who had recovered from COVID-19.

V is TRBV5-4 and J is TRBJ2-5; 11 bases are shared with TRBD2. With V trimmed by 2 bases and J by 5 bases, 5 bases remained unmatched. Germline V gene data show CDR1 as SGHNT and CDR2 as YYREEE (reference sequence). This CDR3 is built from 15 residues. The CDR3 loop reads CASSFTSGSIETQYF. The CDR3, as DNA: TGTGCCAGCAGCTTTACTAGCGGGAGTATCGAGACCCAGTACTTC.

The sample holds one count of this clonotype. The V gene is TRBV27, the J gene TRBJ2-5; maybe TRBD2 (5 bases). CDR1 is MNHEY and CDR2 is SMNVEV in the germline V gene (reference sequence). The CDR3 contains 15 residues. V lost 4 bases and J lost 2, with 14 bases in between. The CDR3 DNA sequence: TGTGCCAGCAGTTCTCAGGTTTCGGGGCAAGAGACCCAGTACTTC. It codes for CASSSQVSGQETQYF.

This clonotype has a single count. The chain couples TRBV7-3 to TRBJ2-2; 9 nucleotides align to TRBD1. V trimming: 5 bases; J trimming: 6 bases; junction bases outside the gene matches: 4. The germline CDR1 and CDR2 sequences are SGHTA and FQGTGA. The CDR3 covers 14 residues. The DNA for the CDR3 is TGTGCCAGCAGCCCGGGACAGGGATCCGGGGAGCTGTTTTTT. Translation: CASSPGQGSGELFF.

This CDR3 is CASRMTSPSSYEQYF. CDR3 DNA: TGTGCCAGCAGAATGACTTCCCCGAGCTCCTACGAGCAGTACTTC. The rearrangement links TRBV28 to TRBJ2-7, with D unresolved. The CDR3 extends over 15 amino acids. The germline CDR1 and CDR2 sequences are MDHEN and SYDVKM. With 6 bases removed from V and 0 bases from J, the gap between germline ends came to 15 bases. Drawing the rest from reference TRBV28 and TRBJ2-7, the complete variable domain is DVKVTQSSRYLVKRTGEKVFLECVQDMDHENMFWYRQDPGLGLRLIYFSYDVKMKEKGDIPEGYSVSREKKERFSLILESASTNQTSMYLCASRMTSPSSYEQYFGPGTRLTVT.

J is TRBJ1-6 and V is TRBV11-1, with a possible D match to TRBD1 (5 bases). This CDR3 has 14 amino acids. CDR1 is SGHAT, CDR2 FQDESV, per germline (reference sequence). The ends were cut back, 6 bases at V and 3 bases at J, with 9 bases in the middle. The DNA of the CDR3 is TGTGCCAGCAGTACCGGGGGCTATAATTCACCCCTCCACTTT. This encodes CASSTGGYNSPLHF.

The chain carries TRBV10-1 and TRBJ1-1; the D is unclear. Trimming left V 6 bases short and J 6 bases short, with 17 bases between. This CDR3 has 14 residues. Per the germline V gene, CDR1 is WNHNN and CDR2 is SYGVQD (reference sequence). As DNA, the CDR3 is TGCGCCAGCAGCGAGAGAACGGACTGGGCTGAAGCTTTCTTT. Translating it yields CASSERTDWAEAFF.

This clonotype has just one count. This sequence joins TRBV12-3 or TRBV12-4 and TRBJ1-5; D not resolved. This CDR3 contains 13 residues. V lost 5 bases, J lost 4 bases, and 9 bases lay in between. The CDR3 sequence is CASSQEGNQPQHF. The CDR3 nucleotides read TGTGCCAGCAGTCAAGAAGGGAATCAGCCCCAGCATTTT.

This chain uses TRBV5-4 with TRBJ2-5; 9 bases are shared with TRBD1. CDR3 length: 16 amino acids. J gave up 1 base and V 4 bases, and 8 bases lay outside the gene matches. Germline CDR1 and CDR2: SGHNT and YYREEE (reference sequence). The CDR3 region is CASSRGTDRGQETQYF. The DNA for the CDR3 is TGTGCCAGCAGCCGAGGTACGGACAGGGGCCAAGAGACCCAGTACTTC.

J is TRBJ2-1 and V is TRBV6-1; D is perhaps TRBD2 (6 bases). The CDR3 is made up of 16 amino acids. The V and J ends lost 6 bases and 2 bases respectively, with 17 bases between them. Germline CDR1 MNHNS, CDR2 SASEGT. The CDR3 protein is CASRLESSATYNEQFF. CDR3 bases: TGTGCCAGCAGACTTGAATCTAGCGCTACCTACAATGAGCAGTTCTTC.

This clonotype was observed a few times. The CDR3 DNA sequence: TGTGCCACTAAGAATGCACCTCGTAACTATGGCTACACCTTC. Residues: CATKNAPRNYGYTF. This chain joins TRBV28 and TRBJ1-2, with D hard to call. CDR3 length: 14 amino acids. CDR1 is MDHEN and CDR2 is SYDVKM in the germline V gene. Trimming pared 10 bases from V and 1 base from J, leaving 16 bases between.

This clonotype was found once. The rearrangement links TRBV28 to TRBJ2-1; tentatively, D is TRBD1 (5 bases). The V gene's germline CDR1 is MDHEN and CDR2 SYDVKM. Between the trimmed V and J ends, which lost 3 bases and 7 bases, there was a span of 16 bases. The CDR3 runs 15 residues. Here the CDR3 DNA reads TGTGCCAGCAGTTTGGCAGGGTCCCCGTTTAATGAGCAGTTCTTC. Its translation: CASSLAGSPFNEQFF.

V is TRBV21-1 and J is TRBJ2-1; TRBD2 is taken as the D call from the table, unchecked against the DNA. TRBV21-1 is classified as a pseudogene. The CDR3 extends over 13 amino acids. The CDR3 nucleotides read TGTGCCAGCAGCACTAGCGGGAGCAATGAGCAGTTCTTC. As protein: CASSTSGSNEQFF.

The rearrangement uses TRBV20-1 and TRBJ1-4; tentatively, D is TRBD1 (6 bases). The CDR3 has 15 amino acids. Trimming cost V 3 bases and J 4 bases, with 15 bases left between them. Per germline, CDR1 DFQATT and CDR2 SNEGSKA (reference sequence). In nucleotides, the CDR3 is TGCAGTGCTAGGGCAGGGGCCAACGATAATGAAAAACTGTTTTTT. Translated: CSARAGANDNEKLFF.

The table lists this clonotype with a few counts. V gene TRBV28 combines with J gene TRBJ2-7, with D hard to call. The germline V gene has CDR1 MDHEN and CDR2 SYDVKM. The germline V and J ends were trimmed by 5 bases and 6 bases, with 11 bases remaining between them. The CDR3 has 12 residues. The chain's CDR3 is CASSPGAREQYF. The CDR3, as DNA: TGTGCCAGCAGTCCCGGCGCTCGCGAGCAGTACTTC.

V is TRBV7-9 and J is TRBJ1-1; TRBD1 is a possible D gene (5 bases). The V end was cut by 4 bases, the J end by 0 bases, with 15 bases between. CDR1 SEHNR and CDR2 FQNEAQ come from the germline V gene (reference sequence). The CDR3 is made up of 16 amino acids. CDR3 sequence: CASSSGARAMNTEAFF. In DNA, the CDR3 is TGTGCCAGCAGCTCCGGGGCGAGGGCAATGAACACTGAAGCTTTCTTT.

The chain employs TRBV12-3 or TRBV12-4 and TRBJ1-6; 9 bases line up with TRBD1. V was pared by 5 bases and J by 10 bases, with 6 bases of the junction left unmatched. There are 14 residues in the CDR3. CDR3 DNA sequence: TGTGCCAGCAGTCCCCGGACAGGGGCCTCACCCCTCCACTTT. Translating gives CASSPRTGASPLHF.

V usage is TRBV6-1 and J usage is TRBJ1-6; D gene unclear. The CDR3 is 15 residues long. In germline, CDR1 is MNHNS, CDR2 SASEGT. V was pared by 1 base and J by 9 bases, with 13 bases between. DNA for the CDR3: TGTGCCAGCAGTGAAGGTGCCGCTGGAGGTTCACCCCTCCACTTT. Amino acid sequence: CASSEGAAGGSPLHF.

The rearrangement links TRBV7-6 to TRBJ2-1, with D uncertain. Germline loops: CDR1 SGHVS, CDR2 FNYEAQ. CDR3 length: 17 amino acids. V was trimmed by 3 bases and J by 2 bases, leaving 17 bases between them. CDR3 amino acids: CASSLSSSGGTYNEQFF. The DNA of the CDR3 is TGTGCCAGCAGCTTGTCCTCTTCCGGTGGGACCTACAATGAGCAGTTCTTC.

This clonotype was picked up a small number of times. J is TRBJ2-5 and V is TRBV7-9; possible D gene TRBD1, 6 bases. Trimming left V 7 bases short and J 2 bases short, with 17 bases between. The CDR3 spans 15 residues. Per the germline V gene, CDR1 is SEHNR and CDR2 is FQNEAQ (reference sequence). CDR3 protein: CASIPWGQGQETQYF. The DNA for the CDR3 is TGTGCCAGCATCCCCTGGGGGCAGGGGCAAGAGACCCAGTACTTC. Variable domain in full (rest from reference TRBV7-9 and TRBJ2-5): DTGVSQNPRHKITKRGQNVTFRCDPISEHNRLYWYRQTLGQGPEFLTYFQNEAQLEKSRLLSDRFSAERPKGSFSTLEIQRTEQGDSAMYLCASIPWGQGQETQYFGPGTRLLVL.

The V and J genes are TRBV6-2 or TRBV6-3 and TRBJ1-6, with 7 nucleotides matching TRBD1. CDR1 is MNHEY and CDR2 is SVGEGT in the germline V gene. The CDR3 runs to 14 residues. Trimming removed 7 bases from V and 7 bases from J; junction bases left unmatched: 7. Here the CDR3 DNA reads TGTGCCAGCACCCAGGCAGGGGGGAATTCACCCCTCCACTTT. Translating gives CASTQAGGNSPLHF.

The table lists this clonotype with a few counts. This sequence joins TRBV20-1 and TRBJ2-3; D unresolved. V gave up 5 bases and J gave up 3 bases, with 21 bases separating them. The CDR3 sequence is 16 residues long. Looked up from germline, CDR1 is DFQATT and CDR2 is SNEGSKA (reference sequence). Here the CDR3 reads CSAPLRILKWTDTQYF. The CDR3 coding sequence is TGCAGTGCTCCCTTGAGGATCCTAAAGTGGACAGATACGCAGTATTTT.

This clonotype has only a few counts. V gene TRBV20-1 combines with J gene TRBJ2-7; 7 bases map to TRBD2. The length of the CDR3 is 14 residues. CDR1 DFQATT and CDR2 SNEGSKA come from the germline V gene (reference sequence). With 8 bases clipped from V and 0 bases from J, the junction kept 10 bases outside the gene matches. In DNA form, the CDR3 reads TGCAGTCTCGGGGGGAGCGGGATCTCCTACGAGCAGTACTTC. It is translated as CSLGGSGISYEQYF.

The V call is TRBV6-5, the J call TRBJ2-7; TRBD1 might be the D (5 bases). The V gene lost 0 bases and the J gene lost 6 bases, with 15 bases spanning the gap. CDR1 and CDR2 (germline): MNHEY, SVGAGI. This CDR3 contains 15 residues. CDR3 sequence reads: CASSYSTPGPSEQYF. The CDR3 nucleotides are TGTGCCAGCAGTTACTCGACTCCAGGGCCCTCCGAGCAGTACTTC.

The rearrangement uses TRBV6-1 and TRBJ1-1, with D unresolved. Germline-derived CDR1 and CDR2 are MNHNS and SASEGT. This CDR3 has 11 amino acids. Trimming removed 10 bases at V and 4 bases at J, with 10 bases between. This CDR3 is CATRSGTEAFF. The CDR3 nucleotides read TGTGCCACCCGATCAGGCACTGAAGCTTTCTTT.

This clonotype is medium-sized in the sample. V gene TRBV7-9 combines with J gene TRBJ2-3; 8 positions match TRBD2. V gave up 4 bases and J gave up 1 base; unmatched junction bases: 7. CDR1 is SEHNR, CDR2 FQNEAQ, per germline (reference sequence). This CDR3 has 16 residues. The CDR3 loop reads CASSYPSGGGTDTQYF. In DNA form, the CDR3 reads TGTGCCAGCAGCTACCCCTCGGGGGGGGGCACAGATACGCAGTATTTT.

The J gene is TRBJ2-3, the V gene TRBV7-6; 14 positions match TRBD2. The CDR3 is 16 residues long. Germline CDR1 and CDR2: SGHVS and FNYEAQ. The V segment lost 3 bases and the J segment 4 bases; nucleotides outside the gene matches: 3. The CDR3 reads CASSLGLAGAPDTQYF. The DNA for the CDR3 is TGTGCCAGCAGCTTGGGACTAGCGGGAGCGCCAGATACGCAGTATTTT.

This chain connects TRBV20-1 to TRBJ1-3; maybe TRBD1 (5 bases). Trimming stripped 0 bases from V and 0 bases from J, with 9 bases between. The CDR3 contains 15 residues. Germline V lookup: CDR1 DFQATT, CDR2 SNEGSKA (reference sequence). The CDR3 nucleotides are TGCAGTGCTAGAGACCAACAGGACTCTGGAAACACCATATATTTT. It encodes CSARDQQDSGNTIYF.

The chain links TRBV20-1 to TRBJ1-2; D might be TRBD1 (6 bases). CDR3 size: 12 residues. Deletions cut 6 bases from V and 8 bases from J, with 16 bases between. Germline V gives CDR1 DFQATT, CDR2 SNEGSKA (reference sequence). Here the CDR3 reads CSAETDRDGYTF. The DNA of the CDR3 is TGCAGTGCGGAAACGGACAGAGACGGCTACACCTTC.

This chain uses TRBV19 with TRBJ2-2, with D perhaps matching TRBD2 (6 bases). The germline V gene encodes CDR1 LNHDA and CDR2 SQIVND (reference sequence). Between the trimmed V and J ends, which lost 6 bases and 4 bases, there was a span of 12 bases. The CDR3 contains 14 residues. The CDR3 region has the DNA TGTGCCAGTAGGCGGGAAAAGGGCACCGGGGAGCTGTTTTTT. Translating it yields CASRREKGTGELFF.